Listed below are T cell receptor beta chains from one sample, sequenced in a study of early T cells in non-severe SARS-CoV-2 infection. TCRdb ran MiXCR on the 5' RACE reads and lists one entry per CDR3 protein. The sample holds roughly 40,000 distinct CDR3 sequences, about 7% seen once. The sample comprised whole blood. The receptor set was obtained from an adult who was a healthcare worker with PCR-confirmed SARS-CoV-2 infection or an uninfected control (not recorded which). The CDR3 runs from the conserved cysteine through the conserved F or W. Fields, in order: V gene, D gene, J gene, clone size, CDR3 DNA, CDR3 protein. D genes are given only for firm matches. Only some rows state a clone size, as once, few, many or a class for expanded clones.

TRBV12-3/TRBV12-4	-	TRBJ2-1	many	TGTGCCAGCAGTTTAGAGGGTGTTATGTACAATGAGCAGTTCTTC	CASSLEGVMYNEQFF
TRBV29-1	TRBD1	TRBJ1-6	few	TGCAGCGGGACAGGCTCACCCCTCCACTTT	CSGTGSPLHF
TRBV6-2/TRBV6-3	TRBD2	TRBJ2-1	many	TGTGCCAGCAGTTACGGCCCAGCGGGGGGCCACAATGAGCAGTTCTTC	CASSYGPAGGHNEQFF
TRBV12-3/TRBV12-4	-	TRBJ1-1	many	TGTGCCAGCAGCTTAAGGGGCACTGAAGCTTTCTTT	CASSLRGTEAFF
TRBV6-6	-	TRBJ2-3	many	TGTGCCAGCAGTTACGGGGGGGCCAGAGCAGATACGCAGTATTTT	CASSYGGARADTQYF
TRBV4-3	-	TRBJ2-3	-	TGCGCCAGCAGCCAAGATCTGTGGGATACGCAGTATTTT	CASSQDLWDTQYF
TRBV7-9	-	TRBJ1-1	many	TGTGCCAGCAGCTTGATCGGACTCAGGGCGCTGAACACTGAAGCTTTCTTT	CASSLIGLRALNTEAFF
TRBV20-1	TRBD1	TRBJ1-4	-	TGCAGTGCTAACCCTGGACAGGGAGTTGAAAAACTGTTTTTT	CSANPGQGVEKLFF
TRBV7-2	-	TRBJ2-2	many	TGTGCCAGCAGCCCAAGATTGGCTGGGGGGATAGGGGAGCTGTTTTTT	CASSPRLAGGIGELFF
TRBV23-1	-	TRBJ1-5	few	TGCGCCAGCACAGGATTGGGGGTTCAGCCCCAGCATTTT	CASTGLGVQPQHF
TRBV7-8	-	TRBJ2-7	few	TGTGCCAGCAGCTTACGGGACTCAGCCTACGAGCAGTACTTC	CASSLRDSAYEQYF
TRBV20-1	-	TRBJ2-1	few	TGCAGTGCTGCCTCTCGAACAGGGTCTGGAGAGCAGTTCTTC	CSAASRTGSGEQFF
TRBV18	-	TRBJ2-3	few	TGTGCCAGCTCACCGGGGTCCCTTTTCGTCAGGAGCACAGATACGCAGTATTTT	CASSPGSLFVRSTDTQYF
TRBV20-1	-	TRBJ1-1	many	TGCAGTGCCCTACAGGGGAACACTGAAGCTTTCTTT	CSALQGNTEAFF